This T cell receptor (beta chain) was captured in a study of shared clonotypes between healthy human individuals. The protocol was immunoSEQ multiplex PCR, while the TCRdb copy is restricted to in-frame clones and leaves out a portion. This table holds 2,100,000 or so clones, roughly 95% found once. Splitting the CD4+ cells yielded a CD45RA+ naive subset and a CD45RA-negative memory subset. V lost 6 bases and J lost 4; bases outside the gene matches: 4. From germline, CDR1 is MNHEY and CDR2 SVGAGI. The CDR3 spans 14 residues. Of note for this clone: Its antigen is currently unknown. Different DNA sequences within this sample yield the same CDR3.

Study results and caveats: On the whole, naive subsets had larger estimated richness than memory subsets had.

The specimen sequenced was naive CD4+ T cells sorted from blood. Subset: CD45RA+ positively selected. The clonotype comes from a young man in good health. The chain joins TRBV6-5 to TRBJ2-2, with 8 positions matching TRBD1. The chain's CDR3 is CASSRTGGTGELFF. CDR3 sequence (DNA): TGTGCCAGCAGCCGCACAGGGGGCACCGGGGAGCTGTTTTTT.